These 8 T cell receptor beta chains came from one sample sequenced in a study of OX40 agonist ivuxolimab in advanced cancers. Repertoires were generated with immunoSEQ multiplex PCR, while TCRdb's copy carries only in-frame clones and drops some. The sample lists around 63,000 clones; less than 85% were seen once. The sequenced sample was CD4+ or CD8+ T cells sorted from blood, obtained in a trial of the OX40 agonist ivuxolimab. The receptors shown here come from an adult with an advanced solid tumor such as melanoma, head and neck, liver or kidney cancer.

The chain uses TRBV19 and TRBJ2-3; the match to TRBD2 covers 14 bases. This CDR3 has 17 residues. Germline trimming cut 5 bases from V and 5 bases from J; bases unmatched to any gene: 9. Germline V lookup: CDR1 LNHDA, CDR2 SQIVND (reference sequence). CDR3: CASSFCPTSGGVDTQYF. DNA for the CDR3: TGTGCCAGTAGTTTCTGCCCGACTAGCGGGGGGGTAGATACGCAGTATTTT.

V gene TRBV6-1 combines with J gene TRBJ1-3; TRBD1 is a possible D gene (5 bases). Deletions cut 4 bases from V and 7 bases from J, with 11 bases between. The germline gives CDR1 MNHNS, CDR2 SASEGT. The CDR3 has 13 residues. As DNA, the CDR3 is TGTGCCAGCAGTGTTGAACAGGCGAACACCATATATTTT. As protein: CASSVEQANTIYF.

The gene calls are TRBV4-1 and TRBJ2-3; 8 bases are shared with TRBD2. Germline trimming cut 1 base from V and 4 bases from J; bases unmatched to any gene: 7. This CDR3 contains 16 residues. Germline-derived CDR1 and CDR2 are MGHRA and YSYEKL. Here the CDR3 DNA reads TGCGCCAGCAGCCAAGCCCCCGGGGGGGGATCAGATACGCAGTATTTT. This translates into CASSQAPGGGSDTQYF.

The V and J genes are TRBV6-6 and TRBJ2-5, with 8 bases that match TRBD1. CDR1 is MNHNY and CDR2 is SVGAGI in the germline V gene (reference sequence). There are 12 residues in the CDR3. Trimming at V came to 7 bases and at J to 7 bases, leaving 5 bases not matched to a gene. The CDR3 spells CASKADRGTQYF. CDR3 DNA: TGTGCCAGCAAGGCTGACAGGGGGACCCAGTACTTC.

This CDR3 is CASSLLAGTSGRGNEQFF. The CDR3 bases are TGTGCCAGCAGCTTACTAGCCGGGACTAGCGGGAGGGGCAATGAGCAGTTCTTC. This chain connects TRBV7-8 to TRBJ2-1; 16 nucleotides align to TRBD2. The junction had 7 bases not matched to a gene; V was cut back by 2 bases and J by 6 bases. The CDR3 has 18 amino acids. Germline assignment: CDR1 SGHVS and CDR2 FQNEAQ.

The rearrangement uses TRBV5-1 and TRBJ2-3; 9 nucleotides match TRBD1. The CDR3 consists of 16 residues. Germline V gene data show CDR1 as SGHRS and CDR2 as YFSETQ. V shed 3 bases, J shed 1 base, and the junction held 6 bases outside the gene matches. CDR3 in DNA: TGCGCCAGCAGCTCGTTCCGGGACAGGGGCACAGATACGCAGTATTTT. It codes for CASSSFRDRGTDTQYF.

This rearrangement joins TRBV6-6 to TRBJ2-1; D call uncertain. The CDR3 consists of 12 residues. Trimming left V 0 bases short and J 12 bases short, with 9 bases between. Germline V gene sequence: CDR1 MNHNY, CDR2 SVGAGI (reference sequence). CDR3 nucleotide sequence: TGTGCCAGCAGTTACTCCCCAGATCGGCAGTTCTTC. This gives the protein CASSYSPDRQFF.

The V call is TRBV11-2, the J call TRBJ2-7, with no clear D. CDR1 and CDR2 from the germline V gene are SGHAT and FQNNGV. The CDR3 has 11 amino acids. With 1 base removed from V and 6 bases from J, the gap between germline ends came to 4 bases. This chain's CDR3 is CASSLGVEQYF. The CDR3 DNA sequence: TGTGCCAGCAGCTTAGGTGTCGAGCAGTACTTC. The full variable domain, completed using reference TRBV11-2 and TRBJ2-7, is EAGVAQSPRYKIIEKRQSVAFWCNPISGHATLYWYQQILGQGPKLLIQFQNNGVVDDSQLPKDRFSAERLKGVDSTLKIQPAKLEDSAVYLCASSLGVEQYFGPGTRLTVT.